These T cell receptor beta chains were read from a single sample in a study of blood T cell repertoires in COVID-19. Clones were read by immunoSEQ multiplex PCR, and TCRdb kept only the in-frame ones, dropping some. The sample gives about 60,000 clones, 80% to 90% of which show up once; approximately 4.8% is in the top ten. Sequencing was done on a sample of peripheral blood. These receptor sequences come from a man aged 55 to 70 with acute or convalescent COVID-19. The CDR3 runs from the conserved cysteine through the conserved F or W. A D gene is named only where the DNA matches it firmly. Only some rows state a clone size, as once, few, many or a class for expanded clones.

13,TRBV23-1,TRBJ2-1,.,TRBD1,CASSHRTGGEQFF,TGCGCCAGCAGTCACCGGACAGGGGGTGAGCAGTTCTTC
12,TRBV15,TRBJ2-1,once,.,CATSPFEGEQFF,TGTGCCACCAGCCCTTTCGAGGGTGAGCAGTTCTTC
15,TRBV28,TRBJ2-7,.,TRBD1,CASRPGTGGIYEQYF,TGTGCCAGCAGGCCCGGGACAGGGGGAATCTACGAGCAGTACTTC
15,TRBV5-4,TRBJ2-5,.,TRBD2,CASSPSGRLEETQYF,TGTGCCAGCAGCCCTAGCGGGAGGCTGGAAGAGACCCAGTACTTC
15,TRBV7-9,TRBJ2-6,.,.,CASSPPGNPHNVLTF,TGTGCCAGCAGCCCTCCAGGGAATCCCCACAACGTCCTGACTTTC
15,TRBV9,TRBJ2-1,.,.,CASSVDVSGHNEQFF,TGTGCCAGCAGCGTAGATGTGAGCGGTCACAATGAGCAGTTCTTC
13,TRBV18,TRBJ1-2,.,.,CASSPGREYGYTF,TGTGCCAGCTCACCGGGCAGGGAATATGGCTACACCTTC
12,TRBV6-5,TRBJ1-4,once,TRBD1,CASRTGNEKLFF,TGTGCCAGCAGGACAGGGAATGAAAAACTGTTTTTT
17,TRBV7-8,TRBJ1-3,once,TRBD1,CASSYPGTGISGNTIYF,TGTGCCAGCAGCTACCCCGGGACAGGGATCTCTGGAAACACCATATATTTT
14,TRBV4-1,TRBJ2-5,.,.,CASSQGGLQETQYF,TGCGCCAGCAGCCAAGGCGGACTCCAAGAGACCCAGTACTTC
13,TRBV27,TRBJ1-5,.,.,CASSFRENQPQHF,TGTGCCAGCAGTTTCAGGGAAAATCAGCCCCAGCATTTT
16,TRBV9,TRBJ2-5,.,TRBD2,CASSVEALAGAETQYF,TGTGCCAGCAGCGTAGAGGCACTAGCGGGAGCCGAGACCCAGTACTTC
15,TRBV28,TRBJ2-5,.,.,CASTPLGQGKETQYF,TGTGCCAGTACTCCTTTAGGCCAGGGGAAAGAGACCCAGTACTTC
14,TRBV9,TRBJ2-7,.,.,CASSVAGSGYEQYF,TGTGCCAGCAGCGTAGCGGGGAGTGGCTACGAGCAGTACTTC
16,TRBV5-1,TRBJ1-1,.,TRBD1,CASSLAWDRETYEAFF,TGCGCCAGCAGCTTGGCCTGGGACAGGGAAACCTATGAAGCTTTCTTT
16,TRBV6-4,TRBJ2-1,.,TRBD1,CASSDSGQGSYNEQFF,TGTGCCAGCAGTGACTCGGGACAGGGCTCCTACAATGAGCAGTTCTTC
13,TRBV27,TRBJ1-5,.,TRBD1,CASRGTGGQPQHF,TGTGCCAGCAGGGGGACAGGGGGTCAGCCCCAGCATTTT
15,TRBV2,TRBJ2-2,.,TRBD2,CASTSRGGAAGELFF,TGTGCCAGCACCTCCCGGGGGGGAGCGGCCGGGGAGCTGTTTTTT